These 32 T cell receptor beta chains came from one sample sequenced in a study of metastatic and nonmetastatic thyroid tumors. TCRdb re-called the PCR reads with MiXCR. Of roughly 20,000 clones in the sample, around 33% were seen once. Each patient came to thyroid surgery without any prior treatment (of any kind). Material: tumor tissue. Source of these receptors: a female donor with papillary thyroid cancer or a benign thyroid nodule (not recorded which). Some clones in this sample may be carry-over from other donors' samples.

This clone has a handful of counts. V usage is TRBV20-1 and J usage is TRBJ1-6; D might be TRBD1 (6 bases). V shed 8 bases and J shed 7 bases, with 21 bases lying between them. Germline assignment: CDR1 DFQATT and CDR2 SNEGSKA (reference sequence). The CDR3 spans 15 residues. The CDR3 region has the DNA TGCAGTCCCAGAGCACCGGGACACGCAAATTCACCCCTCCACTTT. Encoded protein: CSPRAPGHANSPLHF.

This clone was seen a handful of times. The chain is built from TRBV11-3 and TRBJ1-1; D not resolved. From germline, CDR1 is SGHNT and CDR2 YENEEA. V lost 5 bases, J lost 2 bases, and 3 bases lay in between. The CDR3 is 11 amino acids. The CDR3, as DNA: TGTGCCAGCAGCCGCAACACTGAAGCTTTCTTT. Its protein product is CASSRNTEAFF.

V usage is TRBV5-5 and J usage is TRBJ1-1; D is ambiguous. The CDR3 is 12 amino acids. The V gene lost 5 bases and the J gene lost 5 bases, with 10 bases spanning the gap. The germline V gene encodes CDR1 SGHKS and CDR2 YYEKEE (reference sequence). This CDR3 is CASSLGITEAFF. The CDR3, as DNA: TGTGCCAGCAGTCTAGGGATTACTGAAGCTTTCTTT.

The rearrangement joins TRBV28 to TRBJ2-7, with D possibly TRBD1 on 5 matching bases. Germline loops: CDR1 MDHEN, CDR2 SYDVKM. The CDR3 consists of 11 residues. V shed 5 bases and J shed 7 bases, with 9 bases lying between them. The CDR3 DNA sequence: TGTGCCAGCAGTGAAAACAGGGAGCAGTACTTC. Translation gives CASSENREQYF.

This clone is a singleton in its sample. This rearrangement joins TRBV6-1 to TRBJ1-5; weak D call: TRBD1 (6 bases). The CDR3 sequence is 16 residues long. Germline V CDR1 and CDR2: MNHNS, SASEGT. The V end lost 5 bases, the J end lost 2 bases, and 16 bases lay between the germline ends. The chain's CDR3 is CASSKTPPGGNQPQHF. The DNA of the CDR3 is TGTGCCAGCAGTAAGACCCCCCCAGGGGGCAATCAGCCCCAGCATTTT.

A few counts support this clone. In nucleotides, the CDR3 is TGTGCCAGCAGCCAAATGGGACAGGGAGATGGCTACACCTTC. It translates to CASSQMGQGDGYTF. The chain joins TRBV16 to TRBJ1-2; 9 bases align to TRBD1. This CDR3 comprises 14 residues. Germline V gene lookup returns CDR1 KGHSY and CDR2 FQNENV. The trim removed 2 bases at V and 6 bases at J, leaving 4 bases unmatched.

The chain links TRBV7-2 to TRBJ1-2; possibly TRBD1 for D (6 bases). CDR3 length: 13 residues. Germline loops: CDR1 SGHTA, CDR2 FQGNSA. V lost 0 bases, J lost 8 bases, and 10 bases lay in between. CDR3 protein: CASSLAGGDGYTF. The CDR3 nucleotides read TGTGCCAGCAGCTTAGCGGGGGGCGACGGCTACACCTTC.

The CDR3 sequence: CASSARGIDTGELFF. The CDR3 nucleotides read TGTGCCAGCAGTGCCCGGGGGATCGACACCGGGGAGCTGTTTTTT. The chain has TRBV6-4 and TRBJ2-2; D perhaps matches TRBD2 (6 bases). There are 15 residues in the CDR3. The V gene's germline CDR1 is MRHNA and CDR2 SNTAGT. Trimming cost V 4 bases and J 3 bases, with 12 bases left between them.

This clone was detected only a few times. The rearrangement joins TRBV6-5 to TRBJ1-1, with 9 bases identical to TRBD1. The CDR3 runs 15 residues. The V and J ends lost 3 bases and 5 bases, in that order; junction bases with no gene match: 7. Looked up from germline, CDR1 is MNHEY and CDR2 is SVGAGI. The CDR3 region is CASSYQQGALTEAFF. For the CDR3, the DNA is TGTGCCAGCAGTTATCAACAGGGGGCGCTGACTGAAGCTTTCTTT.

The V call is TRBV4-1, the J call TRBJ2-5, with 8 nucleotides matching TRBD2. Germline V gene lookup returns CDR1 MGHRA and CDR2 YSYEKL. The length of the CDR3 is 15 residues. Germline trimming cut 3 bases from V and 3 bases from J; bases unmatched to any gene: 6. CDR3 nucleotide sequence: TGCGCCAGCAGCCAGCTCGGGACTAGGAAAGAGACCCAGTACTTC. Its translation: CASSQLGTRKETQYF.

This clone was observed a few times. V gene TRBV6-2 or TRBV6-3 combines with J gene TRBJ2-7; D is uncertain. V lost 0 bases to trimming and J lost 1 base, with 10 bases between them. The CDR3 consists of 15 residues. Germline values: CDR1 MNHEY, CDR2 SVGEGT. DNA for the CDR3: TGTGCCAGCAGTTACTCGAGTGGTCTTTCCTACGAGCAGTACTTC. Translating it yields CASSYSSGLSYEQYF.

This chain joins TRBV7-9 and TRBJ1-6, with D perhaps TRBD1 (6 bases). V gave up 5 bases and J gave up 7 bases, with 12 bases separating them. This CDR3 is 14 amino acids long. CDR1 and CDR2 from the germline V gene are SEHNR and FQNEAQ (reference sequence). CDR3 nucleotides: TGTGCCAGCAGCCCGGACAGAAAGAATTCACCCCTCCACTTT. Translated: CASSPDRKNSPLHF.

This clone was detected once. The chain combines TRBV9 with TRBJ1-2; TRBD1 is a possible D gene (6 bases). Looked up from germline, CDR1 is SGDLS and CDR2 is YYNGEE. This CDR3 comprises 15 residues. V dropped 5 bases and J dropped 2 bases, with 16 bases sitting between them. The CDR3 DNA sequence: TGTGCCAGCAGTTCAAACCTACAGGGCAACTATGGCTACACCTTC. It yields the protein CASSSNLQGNYGYTF.

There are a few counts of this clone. In nucleotides, the CDR3 is TGTGCCTGGAGTCAAGACAGGTACAATGAGCAGTTCTTC. Translation: CAWSQDRYNEQFF. V gene TRBV30 combines with J gene TRBJ2-1, with a weak D call TRBD1 (6 bases). V was cut by 2 bases and J by 4 bases, with 9 bases left in between. The CDR3 spans 13 residues. CDR1 GTSNPN and CDR2 SVGIG come from the germline V gene (reference sequence).

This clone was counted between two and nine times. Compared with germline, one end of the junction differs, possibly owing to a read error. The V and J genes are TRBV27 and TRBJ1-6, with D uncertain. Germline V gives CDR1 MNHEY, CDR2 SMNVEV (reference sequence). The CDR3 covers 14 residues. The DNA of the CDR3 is TGTGCCAGCAGTTTGACCCATGGTAATCCACCCCTCCACTTT. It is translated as CASSLTHGNPPLHF.

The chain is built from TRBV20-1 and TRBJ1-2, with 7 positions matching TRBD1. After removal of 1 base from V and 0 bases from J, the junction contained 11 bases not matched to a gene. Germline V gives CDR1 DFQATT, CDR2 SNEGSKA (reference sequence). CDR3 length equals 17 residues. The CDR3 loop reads CSARVLSGQQANYGYTF. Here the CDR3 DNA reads TGCAGTGCTAGAGTTCTGTCGGGACAGCAAGCTAACTATGGCTACACCTTC.

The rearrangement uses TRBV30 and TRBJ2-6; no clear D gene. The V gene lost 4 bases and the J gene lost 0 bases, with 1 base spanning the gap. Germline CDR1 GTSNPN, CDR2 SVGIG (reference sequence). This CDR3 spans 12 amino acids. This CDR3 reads CAWNSGANVLTF. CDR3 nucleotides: TGTGCCTGGAACTCTGGGGCCAACGTCCTGACTTTC.

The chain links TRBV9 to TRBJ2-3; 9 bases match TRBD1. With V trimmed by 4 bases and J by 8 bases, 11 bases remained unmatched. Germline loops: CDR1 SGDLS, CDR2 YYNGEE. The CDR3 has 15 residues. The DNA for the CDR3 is TGTGCCAGCAGCTCCTCCGGGACAGGGTTTCCTACGCAGTATTTT. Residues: CASSSSGTGFPTQYF.

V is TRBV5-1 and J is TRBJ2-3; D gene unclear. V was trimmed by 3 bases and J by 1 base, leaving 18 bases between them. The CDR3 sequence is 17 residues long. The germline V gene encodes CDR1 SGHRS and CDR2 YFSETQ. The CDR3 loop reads CASSYEDGARGTDTQYF. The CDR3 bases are TGCGCCAGCAGCTACGAGGACGGTGCAAGGGGCACAGATACGCAGTATTTT.

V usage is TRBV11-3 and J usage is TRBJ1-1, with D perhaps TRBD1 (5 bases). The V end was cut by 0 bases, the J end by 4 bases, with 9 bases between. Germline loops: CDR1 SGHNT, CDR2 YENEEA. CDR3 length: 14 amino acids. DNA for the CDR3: TGTGCCAGCAGCTTAGATAGGGGAGGCACTGAAGCTTTCTTT. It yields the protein CASSLDRGGTEAFF.

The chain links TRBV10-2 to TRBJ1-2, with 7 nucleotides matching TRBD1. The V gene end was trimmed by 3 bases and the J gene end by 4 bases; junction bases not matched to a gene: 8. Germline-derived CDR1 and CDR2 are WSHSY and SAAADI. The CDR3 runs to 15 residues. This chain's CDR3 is CASSEFNRGVYGYTF. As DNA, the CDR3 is TGCGCCAGCAGTGAATTTAACAGGGGAGTCTATGGCTACACCTTC.

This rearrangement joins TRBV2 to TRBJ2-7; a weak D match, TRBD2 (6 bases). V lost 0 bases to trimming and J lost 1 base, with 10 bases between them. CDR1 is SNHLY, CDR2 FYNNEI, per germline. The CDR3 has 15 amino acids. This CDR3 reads CASSEAEEGSYEQYF. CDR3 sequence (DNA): TGTGCCAGCAGTGAAGCGGAGGAGGGATCCTACGAGCAGTACTTC.

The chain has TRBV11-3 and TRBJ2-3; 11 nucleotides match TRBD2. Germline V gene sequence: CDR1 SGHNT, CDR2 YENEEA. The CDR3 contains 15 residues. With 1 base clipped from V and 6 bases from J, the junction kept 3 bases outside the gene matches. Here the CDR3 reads CASSLVAGGPDTQYF. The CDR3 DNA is TGTGCCAGCAGCTTAGTAGCGGGAGGGCCGGATACGCAGTATTTT.

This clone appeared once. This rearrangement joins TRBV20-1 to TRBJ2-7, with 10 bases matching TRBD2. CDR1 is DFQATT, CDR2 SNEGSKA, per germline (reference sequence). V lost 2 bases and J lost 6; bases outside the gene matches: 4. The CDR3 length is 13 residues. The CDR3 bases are TGCAGTGCTAGACAACTAGCGGGAAGCGAGCAGTACTTC. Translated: CSARQLAGSEQYF.

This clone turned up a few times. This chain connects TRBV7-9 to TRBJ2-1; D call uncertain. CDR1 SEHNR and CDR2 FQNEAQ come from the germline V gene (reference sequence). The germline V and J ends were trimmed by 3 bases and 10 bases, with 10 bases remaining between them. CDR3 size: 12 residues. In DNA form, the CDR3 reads TGTGCCAGCAGCTTGAGGCAACTAGAGCAGTTCTTC. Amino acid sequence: CASSLRQLEQFF.

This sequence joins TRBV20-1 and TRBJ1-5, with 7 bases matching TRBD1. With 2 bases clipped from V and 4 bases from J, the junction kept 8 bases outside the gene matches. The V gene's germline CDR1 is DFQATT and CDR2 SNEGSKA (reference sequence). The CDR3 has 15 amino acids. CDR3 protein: CSARWTGVGNQPQHF. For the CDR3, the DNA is TGCAGTGCTAGATGGACAGGAGTTGGAAATCAGCCCCAGCATTTT.

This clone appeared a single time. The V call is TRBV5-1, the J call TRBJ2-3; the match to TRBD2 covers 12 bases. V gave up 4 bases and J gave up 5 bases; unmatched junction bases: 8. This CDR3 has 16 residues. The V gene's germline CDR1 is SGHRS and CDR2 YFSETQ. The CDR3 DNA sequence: TGCGCCAGCAGCCAAACCCCGACTAGCGGGGGAGATACGCAGTATTTT. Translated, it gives CASSQTPTSGGDTQYF.

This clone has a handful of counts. CDR3 in DNA: TGTGCCAGCAGTTTAGGGGGGAACTACTACGAGCAGTACTTC. This encodes CASSLGGNYYEQYF. This sequence joins TRBV28 and TRBJ2-7, with a weak D call TRBD2 (6 bases). V was trimmed by 2 bases and J by 3 bases, leaving 11 bases between them. Germline V gene sequence: CDR1 MDHEN, CDR2 SYDVKM. The CDR3 length is 14 residues.

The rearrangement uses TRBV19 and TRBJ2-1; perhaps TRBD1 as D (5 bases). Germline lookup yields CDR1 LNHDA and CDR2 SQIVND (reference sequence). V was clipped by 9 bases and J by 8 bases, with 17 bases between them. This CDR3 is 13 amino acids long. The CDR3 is CASLNQGSYEQFF. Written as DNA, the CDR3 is TGTGCCAGCCTTAATCAGGGTTCCTATGAGCAGTTCTTC. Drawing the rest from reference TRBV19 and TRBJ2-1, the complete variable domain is DGGITQSPKYLFRKEGQNVTLSCEQNLNHDAMYWYRQDPGQGLRLIYYSQIVNDFQKGDIAEGYSVSREKKESFPLTVTSAQKNPTAFYLCASLNQGSYEQFFGPGTRLTVL.

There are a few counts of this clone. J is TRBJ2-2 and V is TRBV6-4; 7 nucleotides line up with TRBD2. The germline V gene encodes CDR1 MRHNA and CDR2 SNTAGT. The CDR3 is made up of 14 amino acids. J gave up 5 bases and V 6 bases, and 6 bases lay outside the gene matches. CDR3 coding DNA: TGTGCCAGCAGCATGACGCGGGGGACCGGGGAGCTGTTTTTT. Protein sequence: CASSMTRGTGELFF.

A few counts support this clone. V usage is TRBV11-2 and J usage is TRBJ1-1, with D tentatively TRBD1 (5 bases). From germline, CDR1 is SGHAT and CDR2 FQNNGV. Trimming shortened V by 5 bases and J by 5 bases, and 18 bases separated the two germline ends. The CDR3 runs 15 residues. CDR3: CASSGALGGETEAFF. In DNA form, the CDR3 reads TGTGCCAGCAGCGGAGCCCTGGGGGGGGAGACTGAAGCTTTCTTT.

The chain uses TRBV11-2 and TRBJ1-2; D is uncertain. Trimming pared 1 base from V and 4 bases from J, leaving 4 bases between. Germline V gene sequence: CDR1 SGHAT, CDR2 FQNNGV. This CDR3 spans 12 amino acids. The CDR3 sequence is CASSLVGYGYTF. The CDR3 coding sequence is TGTGCCAGCAGCTTAGTGGGCTATGGCTACACCTTC.